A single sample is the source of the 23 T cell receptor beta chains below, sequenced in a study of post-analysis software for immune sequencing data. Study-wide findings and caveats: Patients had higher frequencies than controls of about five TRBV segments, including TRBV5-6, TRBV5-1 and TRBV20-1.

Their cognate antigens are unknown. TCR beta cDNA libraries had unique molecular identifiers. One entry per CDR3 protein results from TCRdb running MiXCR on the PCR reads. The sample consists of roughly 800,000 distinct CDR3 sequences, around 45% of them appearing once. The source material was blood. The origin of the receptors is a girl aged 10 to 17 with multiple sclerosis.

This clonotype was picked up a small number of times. CDR3 loop: CASSAGAANYGYTF. The CDR3 region has the DNA TGTGCCAGCAGTGCAGGGGCCGCTAACTATGGCTACACCTTC. The gene calls are TRBV25-1 and TRBJ1-2, with D perhaps TRBD1 (6 bases). The CDR3 is 14 residues long. Trimming took 4 bases from V and 0 from J, leaving 9 bases between them. Per the germline V gene, CDR1 is MGHDK and CDR2 is SYGVNS.

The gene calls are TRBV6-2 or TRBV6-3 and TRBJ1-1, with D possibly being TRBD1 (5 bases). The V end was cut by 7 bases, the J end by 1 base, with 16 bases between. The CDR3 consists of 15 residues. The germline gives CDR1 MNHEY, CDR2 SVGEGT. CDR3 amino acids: CASTPSRQGNTEAFF. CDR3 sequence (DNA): TGTGCCAGCACCCCTAGCCGCCAGGGGAACACTGAAGCTTTCTTT.

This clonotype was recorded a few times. CDR3 loop: CASSPGLARVYNEQFF. The CDR3 DNA reads as TGTGCCAGCAGCCCCGGACTAGCTAGAGTCTACAATGAGCAGTTCTTC. The chain joins TRBV28 to TRBJ2-1; TRBD2 matches 8 bases. The CDR3 spans 16 residues. V was pared by 6 bases and J by 3 bases, with 10 bases of the junction left unmatched. Germline V gene sequence: CDR1 MDHEN, CDR2 SYDVKM.

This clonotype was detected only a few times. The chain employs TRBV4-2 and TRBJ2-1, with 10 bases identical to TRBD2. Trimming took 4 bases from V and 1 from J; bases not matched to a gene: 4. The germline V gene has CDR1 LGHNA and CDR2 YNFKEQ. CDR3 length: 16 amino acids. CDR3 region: CASSPLAGDSYNEQFF. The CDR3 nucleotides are TGTGCCAGCAGCCCCCTAGCGGGGGATTCCTACAATGAGCAGTTCTTC.

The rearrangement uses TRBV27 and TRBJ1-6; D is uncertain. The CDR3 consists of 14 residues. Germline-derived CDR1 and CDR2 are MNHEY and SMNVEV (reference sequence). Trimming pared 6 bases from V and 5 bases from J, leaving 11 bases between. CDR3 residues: CASRYLADNSPLHF. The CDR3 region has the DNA TGTGCCAGCAGGTACCTGGCCGATAATTCACCCCTCCACTTT.

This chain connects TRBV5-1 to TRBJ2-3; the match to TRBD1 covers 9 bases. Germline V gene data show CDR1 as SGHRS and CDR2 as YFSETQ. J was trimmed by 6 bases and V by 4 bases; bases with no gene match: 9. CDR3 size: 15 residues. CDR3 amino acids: CASSPSGQGIDTQYF. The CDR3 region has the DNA TGCGCCAGCAGCCCCTCCGGACAGGGGATTGATACGCAGTATTTT. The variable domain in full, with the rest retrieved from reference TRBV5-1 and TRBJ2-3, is KAGVTQTPRYLIKTRGQQVTLSCSPISGHRSVSWYQQTPGQGLQFLFEYFSETQRNKGNFPGRFSGRQFSNSRSEMNVSTLELGDSALYLCASSPSGQGIDTQYFGPGTRLTVL.

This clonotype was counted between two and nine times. The CDR3 reads CASSPGAGSSYNEQFF. DNA for the CDR3: TGCGCCAGCAGCCCGGGTGCGGGGAGCTCCTACAATGAGCAGTTCTTC. The chain employs TRBV5-1 and TRBJ2-1, with TRBD2 as a possible D gene (6 bases). V shed 4 bases and J shed 0 bases, with 14 bases lying between them. CDR3 length: 16 amino acids. Germline V gives CDR1 SGHRS, CDR2 YFSETQ.

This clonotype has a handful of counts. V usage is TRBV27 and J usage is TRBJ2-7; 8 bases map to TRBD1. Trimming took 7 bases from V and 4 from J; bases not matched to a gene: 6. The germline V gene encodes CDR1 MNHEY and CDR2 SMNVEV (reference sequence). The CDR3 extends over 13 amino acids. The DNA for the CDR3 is TGTGCCAGCACGGACAGGGAAGAATACGAGCAGTACTTC. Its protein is CASTDREEYEQYF.

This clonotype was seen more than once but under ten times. CDR3 sequence (DNA): TGTGCCAGCAGCCCACGACTAGCGGGGGAAGGCGAGCAGTACTTC. Translation gives CASSPRLAGEGEQYF. The V call is TRBV6-5, the J call TRBJ2-7, with TRBD2 identical over 12 bases. V lost 6 bases to trimming and J lost 6 bases; unmatched junction nucleotides: 9. Germline V lookup: CDR1 MNHEY, CDR2 SVGAGI. The CDR3 consists of 15 residues.

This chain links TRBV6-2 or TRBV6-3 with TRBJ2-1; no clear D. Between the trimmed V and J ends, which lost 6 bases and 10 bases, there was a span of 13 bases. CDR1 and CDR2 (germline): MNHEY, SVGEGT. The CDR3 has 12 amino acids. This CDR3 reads CASSPRPGEQFF. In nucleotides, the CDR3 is TGTGCCAGCAGCCCTCGGCCTGGGGAGCAGTTCTTC.

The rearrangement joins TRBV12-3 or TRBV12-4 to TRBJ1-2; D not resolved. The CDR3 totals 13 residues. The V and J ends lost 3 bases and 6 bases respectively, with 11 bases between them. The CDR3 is CASSLGTEDGYTF. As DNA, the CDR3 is TGTGCCAGCAGTTTGGGAACAGAAGATGGCTACACCTTC.

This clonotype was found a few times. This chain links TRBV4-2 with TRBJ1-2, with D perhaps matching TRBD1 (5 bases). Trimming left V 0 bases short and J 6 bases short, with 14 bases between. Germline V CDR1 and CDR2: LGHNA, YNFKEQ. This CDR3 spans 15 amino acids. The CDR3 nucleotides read TGTGCCAGCAGCCAAGAGCGCAGGGAGGTTGATGGCTACACCTTC. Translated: CASSQERREVDGYTF.

CDR3 bases: TGTGCTAGTGGTTCCTCTCCCCAGCATTTT. It codes for CASGSSPQHF. The gene calls are TRBV12-5 and TRBJ1-5; D unclear. CDR1 is LGHNT, CDR2 FRNRAP, per germline. With 4 bases removed from V and 10 bases from J, the gap between germline ends came to 5 bases. The CDR3 length is 10 residues.

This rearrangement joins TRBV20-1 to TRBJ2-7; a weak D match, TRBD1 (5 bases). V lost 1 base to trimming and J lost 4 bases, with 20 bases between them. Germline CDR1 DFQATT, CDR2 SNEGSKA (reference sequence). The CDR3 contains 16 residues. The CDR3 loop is CSARARSKGLGYEQYF. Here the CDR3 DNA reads TGCAGTGCTAGAGCTCGTAGTAAGGGGCTAGGATACGAGCAGTACTTC.

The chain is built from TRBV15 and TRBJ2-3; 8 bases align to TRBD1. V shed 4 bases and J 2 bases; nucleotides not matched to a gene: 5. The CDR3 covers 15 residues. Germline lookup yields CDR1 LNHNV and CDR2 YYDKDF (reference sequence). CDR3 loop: CATSINRGVTDTQYF. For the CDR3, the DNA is TGTGCCACCAGCATCAACAGGGGGGTCACAGATACGCAGTATTTT.

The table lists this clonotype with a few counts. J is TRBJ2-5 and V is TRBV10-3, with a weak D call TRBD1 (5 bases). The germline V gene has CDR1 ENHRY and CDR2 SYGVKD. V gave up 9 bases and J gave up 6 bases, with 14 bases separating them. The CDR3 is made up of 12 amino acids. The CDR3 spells CAISDSWKTQYF. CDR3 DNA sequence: TGTGCCATTTCAGACAGTTGGAAGACCCAGTACTTC.

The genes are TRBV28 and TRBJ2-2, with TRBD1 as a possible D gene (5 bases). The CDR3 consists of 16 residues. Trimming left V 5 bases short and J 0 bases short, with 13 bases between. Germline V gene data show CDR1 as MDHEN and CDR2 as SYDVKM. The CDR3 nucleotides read TGTGCCAGCAGTCAGTCAGGGCGAGCGAACACCGGGGAGCTGTTTTTT. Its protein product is CASSQSGRANTGELFF.

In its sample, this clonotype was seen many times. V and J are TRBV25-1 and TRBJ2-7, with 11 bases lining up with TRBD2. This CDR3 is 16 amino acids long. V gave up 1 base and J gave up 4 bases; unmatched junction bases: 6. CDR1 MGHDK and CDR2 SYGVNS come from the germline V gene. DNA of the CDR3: TGTGCCAGCAGTGAATCACCGCCTAGCGGGAGGTACGAGCAGTACTTC. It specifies CASSESPPSGRYEQYF.

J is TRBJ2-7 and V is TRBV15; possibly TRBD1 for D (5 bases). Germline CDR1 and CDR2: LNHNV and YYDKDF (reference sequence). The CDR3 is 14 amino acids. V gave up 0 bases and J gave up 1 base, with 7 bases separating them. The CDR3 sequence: CATSRESGSYEQYF. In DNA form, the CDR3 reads TGTGCCACCAGCAGAGAGTCAGGGTCCTACGAGCAGTACTTC.

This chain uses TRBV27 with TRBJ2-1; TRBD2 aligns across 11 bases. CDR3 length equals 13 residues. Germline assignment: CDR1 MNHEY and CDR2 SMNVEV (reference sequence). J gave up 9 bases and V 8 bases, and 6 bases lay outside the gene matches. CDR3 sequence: CASGPSGRPEQFF. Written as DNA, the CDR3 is TGTGCCAGCGGTCCTAGCGGGAGGCCTGAGCAGTTCTTC.

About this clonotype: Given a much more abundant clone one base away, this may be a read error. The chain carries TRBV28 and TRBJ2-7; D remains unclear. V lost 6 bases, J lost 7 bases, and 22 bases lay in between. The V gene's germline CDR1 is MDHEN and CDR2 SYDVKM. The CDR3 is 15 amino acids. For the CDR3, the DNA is TGTGCCAGCAGACCCCCCGGAGACGTCGGTGGTGAGCAGTACTTC. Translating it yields CASRPPGDVGGEQYF.

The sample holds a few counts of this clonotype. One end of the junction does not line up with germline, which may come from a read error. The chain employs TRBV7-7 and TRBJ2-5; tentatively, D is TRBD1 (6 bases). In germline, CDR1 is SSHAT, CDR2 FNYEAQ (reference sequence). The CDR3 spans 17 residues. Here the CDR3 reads CASSLGSGDKPLETQYF. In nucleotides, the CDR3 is TGTGCTAGCAGCTTAGGGTCTGGGGACAAGCCCCTAGAGACCCAGTACTTC. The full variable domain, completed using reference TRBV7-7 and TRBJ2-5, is GAGVSQSPRYKVTKRGQDVTLRCDPISSHATLYWYQQALGQGPEFLTYFNYEAQPDKSGLPSDRFSAERPEGSISTLTIQRTEQRDSAMYRCASSLGSGDKPLETQYFGPGTRLLVL.

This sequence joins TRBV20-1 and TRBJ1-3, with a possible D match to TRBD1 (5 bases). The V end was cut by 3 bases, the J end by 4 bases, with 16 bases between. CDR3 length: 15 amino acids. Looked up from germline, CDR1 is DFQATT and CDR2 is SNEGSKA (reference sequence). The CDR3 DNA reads TGCAGTGCTAGTTTGGGGCAGTCTGCCGGAAACACCATATATTTT. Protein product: CSASLGQSAGNTIYF.